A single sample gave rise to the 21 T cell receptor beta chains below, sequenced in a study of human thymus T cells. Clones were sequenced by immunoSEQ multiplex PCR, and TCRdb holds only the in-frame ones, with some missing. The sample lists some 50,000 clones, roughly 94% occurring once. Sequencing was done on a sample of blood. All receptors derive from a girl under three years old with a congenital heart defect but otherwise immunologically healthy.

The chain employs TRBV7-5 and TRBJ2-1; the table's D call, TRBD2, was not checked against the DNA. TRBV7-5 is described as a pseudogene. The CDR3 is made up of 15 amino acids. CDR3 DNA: TGTGTCAGAAGCTTAGTGAGCGGGAGCAAGGATGAGCAGTTCTTC. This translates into CVRSLVSGSKDEQFF.

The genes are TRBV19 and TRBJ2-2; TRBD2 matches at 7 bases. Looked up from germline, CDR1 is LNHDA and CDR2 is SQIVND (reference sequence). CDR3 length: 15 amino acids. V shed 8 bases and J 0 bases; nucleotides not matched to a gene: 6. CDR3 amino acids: CASHGGSPNTGELFF. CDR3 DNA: TGTGCCAGTCACGGCGGGAGTCCGAACACCGGGGAGCTGTTTTTT.

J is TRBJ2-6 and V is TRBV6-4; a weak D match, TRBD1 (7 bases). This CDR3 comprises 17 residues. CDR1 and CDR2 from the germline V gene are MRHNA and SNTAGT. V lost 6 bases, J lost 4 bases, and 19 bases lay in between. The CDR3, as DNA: TGTGCCAGCAGCCGCGGGACAGCGGGTAACGGGGCCAACGTCCTGACTTTC. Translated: CASSRGTAGNGANVLTF.

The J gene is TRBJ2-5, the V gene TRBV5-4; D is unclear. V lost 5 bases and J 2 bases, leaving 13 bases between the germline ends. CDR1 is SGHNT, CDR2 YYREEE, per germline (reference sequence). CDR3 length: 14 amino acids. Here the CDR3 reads CASSVGQSQETQYF. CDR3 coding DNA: TGTGCCAGCAGTGTAGGGCAGTCACAAGAGACCCAGTACTTC.

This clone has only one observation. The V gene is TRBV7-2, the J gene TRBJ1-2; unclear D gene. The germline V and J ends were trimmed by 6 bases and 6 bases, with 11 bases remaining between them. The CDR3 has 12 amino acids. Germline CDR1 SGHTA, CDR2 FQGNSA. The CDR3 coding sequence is TGTGCCAGCAGTACGAGGGTGAATGGCTACACCTTC. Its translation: CASSTRVNGYTF.

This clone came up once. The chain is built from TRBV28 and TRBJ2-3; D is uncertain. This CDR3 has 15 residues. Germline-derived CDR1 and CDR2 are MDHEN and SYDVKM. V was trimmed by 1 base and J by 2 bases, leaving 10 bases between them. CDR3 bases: TGTGCCAGCAGTTTATCAGTCCCTTACACAGATACGCAGTATTTT. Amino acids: CASSLSVPYTDTQYF.

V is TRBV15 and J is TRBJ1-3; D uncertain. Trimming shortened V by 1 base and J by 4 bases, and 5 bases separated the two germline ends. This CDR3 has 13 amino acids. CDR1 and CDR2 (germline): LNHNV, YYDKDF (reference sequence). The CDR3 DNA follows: TGTGCCACCAGCAGAGGGTCAGGAAACACCATATATTTT. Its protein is CATSRGSGNTIYF.

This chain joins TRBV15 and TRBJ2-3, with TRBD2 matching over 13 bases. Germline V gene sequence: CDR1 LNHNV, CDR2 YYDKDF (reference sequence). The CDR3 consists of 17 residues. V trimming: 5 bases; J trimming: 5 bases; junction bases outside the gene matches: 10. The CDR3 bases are TGTGCCACCAGCGGACTAGCGGGAGATGGCTTGAGAGATACGCAGTATTTT. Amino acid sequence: CATSGLAGDGLRDTQYF.

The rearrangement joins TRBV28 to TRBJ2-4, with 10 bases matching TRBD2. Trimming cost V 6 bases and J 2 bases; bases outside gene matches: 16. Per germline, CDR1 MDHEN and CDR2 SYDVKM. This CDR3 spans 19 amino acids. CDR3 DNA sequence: TGTGCCAGCAGCAAATCTAGCGGGAGCGGTAGGCTAACCAAAAACATTCAGTACTTC. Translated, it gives CASSKSSGSGRLTKNIQYF.

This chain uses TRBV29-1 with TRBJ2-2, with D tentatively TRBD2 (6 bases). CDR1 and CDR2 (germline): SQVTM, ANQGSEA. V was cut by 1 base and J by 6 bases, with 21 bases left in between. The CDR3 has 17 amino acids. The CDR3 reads CSVEASSPGVRAGELFF. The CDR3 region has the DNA TGCAGCGTTGAAGCTAGCTCTCCGGGAGTGAGGGCCGGGGAGCTGTTTTTT.

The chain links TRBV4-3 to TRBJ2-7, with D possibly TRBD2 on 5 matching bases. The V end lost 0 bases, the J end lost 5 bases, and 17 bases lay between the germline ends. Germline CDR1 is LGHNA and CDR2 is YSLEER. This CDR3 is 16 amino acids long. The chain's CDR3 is CASSQDRRGRFNEQYF. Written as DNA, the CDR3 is TGCGCCAGCAGCCAAGATCGGCGAGGGCGGTTCAACGAGCAGTACTTC.

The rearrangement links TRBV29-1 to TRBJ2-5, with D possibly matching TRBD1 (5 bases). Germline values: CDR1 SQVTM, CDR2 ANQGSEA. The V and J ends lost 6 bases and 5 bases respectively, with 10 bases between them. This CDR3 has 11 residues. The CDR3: CSVCRVETQYF. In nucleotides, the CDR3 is TGCAGCGTATGCAGGGTGGAGACCCAGTACTTC. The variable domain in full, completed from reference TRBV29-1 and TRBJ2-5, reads SAVISQKPSRDICQRGTSLTIQCQVDSQVTMMFWYRQQPGQSLTLIATANQGSEATYESGFVIDKFPISRPNLTFSTLTVSNMSPEDSSIYLCSVCRVETQYFGPGTRLLVL.

CDR3: CASSQDWTSGRARGNEQFF. CDR3 nucleotide sequence: TGTGCCAGCAGCCAAGATTGGACTAGCGGGAGGGCGAGGGGCAATGAGCAGTTCTTC. This chain joins TRBV4-2 and TRBJ2-1; 15 positions agree with TRBD2. Unmatched junction bases numbered 9, after V lost 0 bases and J lost 6 bases. Looked up from germline, CDR1 is LGHNA and CDR2 is YNFKEQ. The CDR3 has 19 residues.

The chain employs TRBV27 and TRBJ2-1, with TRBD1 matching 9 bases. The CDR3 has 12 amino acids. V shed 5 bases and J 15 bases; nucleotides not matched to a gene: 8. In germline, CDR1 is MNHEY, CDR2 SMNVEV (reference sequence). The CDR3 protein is CASSGPGQGRFF. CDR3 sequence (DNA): TGTGCCAGCAGTGGACCGGGACAGGGCAGGTTCTTC.

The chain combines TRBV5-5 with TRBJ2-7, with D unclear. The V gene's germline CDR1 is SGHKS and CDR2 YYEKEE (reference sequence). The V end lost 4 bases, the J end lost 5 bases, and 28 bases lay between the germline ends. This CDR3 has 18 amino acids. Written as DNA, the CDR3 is TGTGCCAGCAGCCCGTCTAGGAACTTAGAATACATGTGGAACGAGCAGTACTTC. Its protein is CASSPSRNLEYMWNEQYF.

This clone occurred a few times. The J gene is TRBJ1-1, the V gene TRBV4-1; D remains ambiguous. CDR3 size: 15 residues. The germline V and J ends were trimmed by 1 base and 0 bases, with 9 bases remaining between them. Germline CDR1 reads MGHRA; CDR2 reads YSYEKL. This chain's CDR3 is CASSQGIGMNTEAFF. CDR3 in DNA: TGCGCCAGCAGCCAAGGGATAGGGATGAACACTGAAGCTTTCTTT.

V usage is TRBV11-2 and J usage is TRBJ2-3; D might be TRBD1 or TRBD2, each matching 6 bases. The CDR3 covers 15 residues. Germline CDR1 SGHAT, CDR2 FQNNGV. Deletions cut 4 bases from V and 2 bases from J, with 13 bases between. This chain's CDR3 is CASSSLWGATDTQYF. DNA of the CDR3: TGTGCCAGCAGCTCCCTCTGGGGGGCCACAGATACGCAGTATTTT.

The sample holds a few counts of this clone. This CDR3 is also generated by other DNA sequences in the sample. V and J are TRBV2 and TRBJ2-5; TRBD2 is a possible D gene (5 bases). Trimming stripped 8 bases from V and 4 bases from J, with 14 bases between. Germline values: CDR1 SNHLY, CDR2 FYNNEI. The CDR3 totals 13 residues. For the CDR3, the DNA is TGTGCCAGCGACCTGCTGGCGGGAGAGACCCAGTACTTC. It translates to CASDLLAGETQYF.

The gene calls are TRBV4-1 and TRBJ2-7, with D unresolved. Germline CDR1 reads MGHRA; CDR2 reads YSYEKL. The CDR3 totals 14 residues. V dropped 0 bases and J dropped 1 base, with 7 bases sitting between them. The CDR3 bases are TGCGCCAGCAGCCAAGAAGGGATATCCTACGAGCAGTACTTC. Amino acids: CASSQEGISYEQYF.

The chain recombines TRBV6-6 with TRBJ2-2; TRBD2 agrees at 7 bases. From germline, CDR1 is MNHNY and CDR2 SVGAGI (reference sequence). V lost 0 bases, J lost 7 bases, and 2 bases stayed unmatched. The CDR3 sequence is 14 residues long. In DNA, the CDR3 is TGTGCCAGCAGTTACTCTGCGGGAGTCGGGGAGCTGTTTTTT. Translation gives CASSYSAGVGELFF.

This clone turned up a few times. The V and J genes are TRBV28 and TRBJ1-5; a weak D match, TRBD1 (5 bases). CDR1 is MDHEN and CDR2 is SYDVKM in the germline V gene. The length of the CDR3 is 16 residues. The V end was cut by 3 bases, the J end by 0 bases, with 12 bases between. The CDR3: CASSFPRADSNQPQHF. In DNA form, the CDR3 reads TGTGCCAGCAGTTTCCCCAGGGCGGATAGCAATCAGCCCCAGCATTTT.